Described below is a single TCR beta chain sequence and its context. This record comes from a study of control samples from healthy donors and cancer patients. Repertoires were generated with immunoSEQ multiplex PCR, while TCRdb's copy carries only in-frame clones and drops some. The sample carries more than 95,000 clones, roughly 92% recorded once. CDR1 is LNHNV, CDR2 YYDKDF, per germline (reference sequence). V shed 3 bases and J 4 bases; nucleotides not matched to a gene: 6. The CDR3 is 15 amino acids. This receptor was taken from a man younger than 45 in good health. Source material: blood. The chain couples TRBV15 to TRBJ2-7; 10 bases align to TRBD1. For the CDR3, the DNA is TGTGCCACCAGCAGCTCCGGGACAGGGGTGTACGAGCAGTACTTC. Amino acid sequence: CATSSSGTGVYEQYF. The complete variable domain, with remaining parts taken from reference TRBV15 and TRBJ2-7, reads DAMVIQNPRYQVTQFGKPVTLSCSQTLNHNVMYWYQQKSSQAPKLLFHYYDKDFNNEADTPDNFQSRRPNTSFCFLDIRSPGLGDTAMYLCATSSSGTGVYEQYFGPGTRLTVT.